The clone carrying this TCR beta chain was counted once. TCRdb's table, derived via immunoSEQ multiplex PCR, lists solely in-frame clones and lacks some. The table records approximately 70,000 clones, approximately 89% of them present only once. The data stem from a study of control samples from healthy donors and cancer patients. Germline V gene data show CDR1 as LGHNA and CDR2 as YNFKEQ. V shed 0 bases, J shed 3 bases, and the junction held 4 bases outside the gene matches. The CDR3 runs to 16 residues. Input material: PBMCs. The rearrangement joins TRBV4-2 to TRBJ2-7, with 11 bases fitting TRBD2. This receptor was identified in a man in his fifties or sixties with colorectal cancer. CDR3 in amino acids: CASSQDSLAGDYEQYF. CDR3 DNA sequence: TGTGCCAGCAGCCAAGATTCACTAGCGGGGGACTACGAGCAGTACTTC.